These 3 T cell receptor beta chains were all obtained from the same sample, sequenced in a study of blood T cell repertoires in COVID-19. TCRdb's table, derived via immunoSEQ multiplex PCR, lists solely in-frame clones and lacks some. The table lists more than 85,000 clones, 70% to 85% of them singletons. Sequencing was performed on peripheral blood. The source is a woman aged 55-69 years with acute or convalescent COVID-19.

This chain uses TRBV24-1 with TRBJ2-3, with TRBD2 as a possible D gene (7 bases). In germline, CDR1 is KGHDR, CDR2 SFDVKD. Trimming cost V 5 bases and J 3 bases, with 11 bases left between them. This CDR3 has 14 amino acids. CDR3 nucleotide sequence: TGTGCCACCAGTGGGGGGCGGGGGACAGATACGCAGTATTTT. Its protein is CATSGGRGTDTQYF.

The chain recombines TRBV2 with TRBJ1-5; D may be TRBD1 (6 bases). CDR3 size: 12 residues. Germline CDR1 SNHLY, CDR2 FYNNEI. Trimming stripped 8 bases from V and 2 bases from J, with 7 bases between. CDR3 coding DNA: TGTGCCAGCGAGGGGGGCAATCAGCCCCAGCATTTT. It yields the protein CASEGGNQPQHF. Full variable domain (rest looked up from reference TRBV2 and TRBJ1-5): EPEVTQTPSHQVTQMGQEVILRCVPISNHLYFYWYRQILGQKVEFLVSFYNNEISEKSEIFDDQFSVERPDGSNFTLKIRSTKLEDSAMYFCASEGGNQPQHFGDGTRLSIL.

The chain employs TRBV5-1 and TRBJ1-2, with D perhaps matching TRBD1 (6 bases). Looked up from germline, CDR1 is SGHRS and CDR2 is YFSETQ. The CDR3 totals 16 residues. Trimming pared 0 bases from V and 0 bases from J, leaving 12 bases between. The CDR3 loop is CASSLGRTEANYGYTF. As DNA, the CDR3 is TGCGCCAGCAGCTTGGGTAGGACAGAAGCTAACTATGGCTACACCTTC.